This T cell receptor (beta chain) was sequenced for a study of cytomegalovirus exposure and HLA in healthy donors. The donors were part of the validation cohort of more than 90 subjects. That cohort was separate from the first cohort, which comprised under 700 subjects. The ends lost 6 bases at V and 3 bases at J; junction bases unmatched: 4. This CDR3 spans 13 amino acids. Germline CDR1 reads SGHRS; CDR2 reads YFSETQ. Findings and limits, study-wide: The CMV antigen specificity of a few CMV-associated chains was confirmed through in vitro analysis. Most TCR sequences were rare, but some public TCRs occurred in many donors.

Here immunoSEQ multiplex PCR was the method, and the copy in TCRdb shows in-frame clones only, minus some. The data contain over 150,000 clones, about 80% of them seen just once; the ten biggest clones take up around 2.8%. Concerning this clone: Antigen: not known.

Specimen: PBMCs. The chain carries TRBV5-1 and TRBJ1-1, with 8 bases fitting TRBD1. This TCR was recovered from a woman younger than 35 in good health and CMV-seropositive. CDR3 loop: CASTGQGYTEAFF. The CDR3 bases are TGCGCCAGCACCGGACAGGGTTACACTGAAGCTTTCTTT.